The entry below gives a single T cell receptor beta chain sequence along with its context. Its target is unknown. A much larger clone lies a single base off, so this may be a read error. Via MiXCR, TCRdb re-called the PCR reads, giving one row per CDR3 protein. The table lists 35,000 to 45,000 distinct CDR3 sequences, roughly 18% of them singletons. Researchers sorted naive CD8 T cells as cells that were CD8+CD4-CCR7+CD45RA+. The entry originates in a study of molecular identifiers for immune sequencing clone quantification. Study summary: In replicates, RNA taken from around 20,000 or 100,000 naive CD8 cells was divided five ways, and four portions underwent sequencing.

Whole-study results and caveats: Spike-in Jurkat TCR RNA from a single cell reportedly registered among one million naive cells. Clones of above 20 RNA copies carried over 98% of effector molecules; in naive cells they carried under 1%.

Germline V gene lookup returns CDR1 SGHDN and CDR2 FVKESK. The CDR3 is 13 amino acids. The clonotype was recovered from a human donor in good health. Some libraries in this study had Jurkat cell RNA spiked in. The rearrangement uses TRBV14 and TRBJ2-3; D unresolved. The J call is in doubt because the DNA end fits TRBJ1-5 better. Material for sequencing was naive CD8+ T cells from blood, with Jurkat cell RNA spiked in. The subset denotes: FACS-sorted CD8+CD4-CCR7+CD45RA+ naive T cells. The CDR3 region is CASSQTFPDTQHF. The CDR3 nucleotides are TGTGCCAGCAGCCAAACTTTTCCAGATACGCAGCATTTT.